The 8 T cell receptor beta chains below all came from one sample that was sequenced in a study of beta chain features in type 1 diabetes. Sequencing targeted expressed TCRB transcripts, as all isolated RNA had been reverse transcribed. The data were produced by immunoSEQ multiplex PCR, yet TCRdb's version contains in-frame clones alone and is incomplete. In the table there are 500,000 to 850,000 clones, roughly an eighth of which are singletons. Antigen specificity for these receptors is unknown. Study-wide results and limits: TCRB CDR3s from Type 1 diabetes patients were moderately but significantly shorter in all four CD4+ subsets.

Sequenced: naive CD4+ T cells from blood. These receptors were taken from a young man with type 1 diabetes.

The chain has TRBV5-4 and TRBJ2-3; 9 bases fit TRBD2. This CDR3 spans 14 amino acids. J lost 6 bases, V lost 4 bases, and 6 bases had no gene match. Germline CDR1 is SGHNT and CDR2 is YYREEE (reference sequence). The CDR3 loop reads CASSPLAGSDTQYF. The DNA of the CDR3 is TGTGCCAGCAGCCCACTAGCGGGCTCGGATACGCAGTATTTT. The full variable domain, in which reference TRBV5-4 and TRBJ2-3 provide the parts outside the CDR3, is ETGVTQSPTHLIKTRGQQVTLRCSSQSGHNTVSWYQQALGQGPQFIFQYYREEENGRGNFPPRFSGLQFPNYSSELNVNALELDDSALYLCASSPLAGSDTQYFGPGTRLTVL.

The V gene is TRBV25-1, the J gene TRBJ1-1; the match to TRBD1 covers 9 bases. V shed 1 base, J shed 0 bases, and the junction held 6 bases outside the gene matches. The germline V gene encodes CDR1 MGHDK and CDR2 SYGVNS. The CDR3 extends over 17 amino acids. The CDR3 nucleotides read TGTGCCAGCAGTGAATTAGGGACAGGGCCATTGAACACTGAAGCTTTCTTT. It codes for CASSELGTGPLNTEAFF.

This clone was observed a handful of times. The genes are TRBV7-8 and TRBJ1-6; 9 nucleotides match TRBD1. Trimming removed 4 bases from V and 10 bases from J; junction bases left unmatched: 14. The CDR3 has 17 residues. CDR1 SGHVS and CDR2 FQNEAQ come from the germline V gene. The DNA of the CDR3 is TGTGCCAGCAGCTCCCCGCCGGGACAGGGTTTTTGGTCACCCCTCCACTTT. It yields the protein CASSSPPGQGFWSPLHF.

The V gene is TRBV5-1, the J gene TRBJ2-3, with 8 bases identical to TRBD2. Trimming removed 1 base from V and 3 bases from J; junction bases left unmatched: 4. Per germline, CDR1 SGHRS and CDR2 YFSETQ. The CDR3 has 15 residues. In DNA, the CDR3 is TGCGCCAGCAGCTTGCAGGCGGGAGGTACAGATACGCAGTATTTT. It codes for CASSLQAGGTDTQYF.

The J gene is TRBJ1-1, the V gene TRBV5-1, with D tentatively TRBD1 (6 bases). Trimming took 1 base from V and 3 from J, leaving 7 bases between them. The CDR3 has 13 residues. The V gene's germline CDR1 is SGHRS and CDR2 YFSETQ. The CDR3 nucleotides are TGCGCCAGCAGCTTGCGACAGGACACTGAAGCTTTCTTT. Its translation: CASSLRQDTEAFF.

The chain employs TRBV10-3 and TRBJ1-2; TRBD1 aligns across 8 bases. CDR3 length equals 15 residues. With V trimmed by 5 bases and J by 7 bases, 12 bases remained unmatched. The germline gives CDR1 ENHRY, CDR2 SYGVKD. The chain's CDR3 is CAISLADRDNGGYTF. The CDR3 coding sequence is TGTGCCATCAGTCTAGCGGACAGGGATAATGGTGGCTACACCTTC.

In its sample, this clone was seen a few times. V is TRBV2 and J is TRBJ1-2; D remains ambiguous. Germline CDR1 reads SNHLY; CDR2 reads FYNNEI. There are 13 residues in the CDR3. Between the trimmed V and J ends, which lost 8 bases and 1 base, there was a span of 11 bases. The CDR3 DNA sequence: TGTGCCAGCCAGAGGGAGTTTAACTATGGCTACACCTTC. It is translated as CASQREFNYGYTF.

This clone was found a few times. The chain carries TRBV5-1 and TRBJ2-4, with no clear D. CDR1 is SGHRS, CDR2 YFSETQ, per germline. This CDR3 spans 14 amino acids. Deletions cut 0 bases from V and 0 bases from J, with 4 bases between. The DNA for the CDR3 is TGCGCCAGCAGCTTGGCCAAAGCCAAAAACATTCAGTACTTC. Protein: CASSLAKAKNIQYF.